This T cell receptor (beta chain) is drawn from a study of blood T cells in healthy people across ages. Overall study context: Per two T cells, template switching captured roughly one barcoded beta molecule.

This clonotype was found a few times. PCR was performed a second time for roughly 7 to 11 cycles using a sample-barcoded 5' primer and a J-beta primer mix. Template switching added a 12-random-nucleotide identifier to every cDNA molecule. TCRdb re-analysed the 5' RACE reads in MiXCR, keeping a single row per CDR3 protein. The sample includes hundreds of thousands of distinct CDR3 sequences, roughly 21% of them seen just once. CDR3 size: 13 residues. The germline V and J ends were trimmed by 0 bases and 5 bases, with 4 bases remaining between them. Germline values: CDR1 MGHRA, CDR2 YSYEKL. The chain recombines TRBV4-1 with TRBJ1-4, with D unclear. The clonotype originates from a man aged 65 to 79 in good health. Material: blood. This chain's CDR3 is CASSQESNEKLFF. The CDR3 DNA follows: TGCGCCAGCAGCCAAGAAAGCAATGAAAAACTGTTTTTT.